What follows are 14 T cell receptor beta chains derived from one specimen sequenced in a study of T cell responses to AZD1222 COVID-19 vaccine. The method was immunoSEQ multiplex PCR; TCRdb's version includes in-frame clones alone and lacks a portion of them. The sample includes some 88,000 clones, around nine tenths of them seen just once. The sample in question was peripheral blood, obtained 28 days after the second AZD1222 dose. These receptor sequences come from an adult who received the AZD1222 COVID-19 vaccine.

This rearrangement joins TRBV12-3 or TRBV12-4 to TRBJ1-1; the D is unclear. The V and J ends lost 2 bases and 5 bases respectively, with 6 bases between them. The length of the CDR3 is 12 residues. CDR3 sequence (DNA): TGTGCCAGCAGTTTATTCCAGACTGAAGCTTTCTTT. Translation gives CASSLFQTEAFF.

This clone occurred a few times. The gene calls are TRBV5-1 and TRBJ1-5; 8 nucleotides match TRBD1. Germline assignment: CDR1 SGHRS and CDR2 YFSETQ. Losses at the gene ends were 0 bases for V and 4 bases for J; bases not matched to a gene: 15. The CDR3 runs 19 residues. The CDR3: CASSLGLVQGEKGNQPQHF. The CDR3 coding sequence is TGCGCCAGCAGCTTGGGGCTTGTACAGGGGGAAAAAGGAAATCAGCCCCAGCATTTT.

The sample holds one count of this clone. One end of the junction varies from germline; a read error may be responsible. The chain has TRBV7-7 and TRBJ2-3; 8 bases are shared with TRBD2. There are 15 residues in the CDR3. Germline CDR1 SSHAT, CDR2 FNYEAQ (reference sequence). CDR3 region: CASSKGLGGTDTQYF. Written as DNA, the CDR3 is TGTGCTAGCAGCAAGGGACTAGGGGGCACAGATACGCAGTATTTT.

The rearrangement links TRBV10-3 to TRBJ1-3, with D perhaps matching TRBD1 (5 bases). V was pared by 5 bases and J by 0 bases, with 8 bases between. The CDR3 is 14 amino acids. Germline V lookup: CDR1 ENHRY, CDR2 SYGVKD. CDR3 nucleotide sequence: TGTGCCATCAGTCCAGGGTCCTCTGGAAACACCATATATTTT. Amino acids: CAISPGSSGNTIYF.

This CDR3 is CASSLVWEGTQERYF. Written as DNA, the CDR3 is TGTGCCAGCAGTTTAGTGTGGGAAGGGACCCAAGAACGGTATTTT. The rearrangement uses TRBV28 and TRBJ2-3; D assignment may be TRBD1 or TRBD2 (5 bases each). Trimming shortened V by 2 bases and J by 14 bases, and 23 bases separated the two germline ends. The CDR3 runs to 15 residues. Germline CDR1 MDHEN, CDR2 SYDVKM. Full variable domain (outside the CDR3, taken from reference TRBV28 and TRBJ2-3): DVKVTQSSRYLVKRTGEKVFLECVQDMDHENMFWYRQDPGLGLRLIYFSYDVKMKEKGDIPEGYSVSREKKERFSLILESASTNQTSMYLCASSLVWEGTQERYFGPGTRLTVL.

This chain uses TRBV21-1 with TRBJ1-4; the table's D call TRBD1 went unverified against the DNA. TRBV21-1 is noted as a pseudogene. This CDR3 comprises 22 residues. In nucleotides, the CDR3 is TGTGCCAGCAGCAAAGCGCTTTCTCGGACGAAACCAGGGCCCGCAACTAATGAAAAACTGTTTTTT. It encodes CASSKALSRTKPGPATNEKLFF.

This chain connects TRBV7-9 to TRBJ2-7; D might be TRBD1 (5 bases). The CDR3 loop spans 14 amino acids. Trimming removed 1 base from V and 5 bases from J, with 12 bases in between. Germline CDR1 is SEHNR and CDR2 is FQNEAQ (reference sequence). The CDR3 coding sequence is TGTGCCAGCAGCTTAGTGCCACAGGTTGACGAGCAGTACTTC. Its translation is CASSLVPQVDEQYF.

The chain joins TRBV27 to TRBJ1-5; 7 nucleotides line up with TRBD1. CDR1 is MNHEY, CDR2 SMNVEV, per germline (reference sequence). V was pared by 5 bases and J by 4 bases, with 5 bases of the junction left unmatched. The CDR3 has 14 amino acids. The CDR3 loop is CASSIRQGNQPQHF. CDR3 nucleotides: TGTGCCAGCAGTATAAGACAGGGAAATCAGCCCCAGCATTTT.

The chain employs TRBV10-1 and TRBJ2-4; 13 nucleotides agree with TRBD2. Trimming at V came to 7 bases and at J to 1 base, leaving 4 bases not matched to a gene. Germline values: CDR1 WNHNN, CDR2 SYGVQD (reference sequence). The CDR3 contains 16 residues. The CDR3 DNA reads TGCGCCAGCACGAAGACTAGCGGGGGGGCCAAAAACATTCAGTACTTC. Translated, it gives CASTKTSGGAKNIQYF.

This chain connects TRBV29-1 to TRBJ2-3, with 8 bases fitting TRBD1. Germline values: CDR1 SQVTM, CDR2 ANQGSEA. The CDR3 has 13 residues. The V gene end was trimmed by 7 bases and the J gene end by 8 bases; junction bases not matched to a gene: 11. The CDR3 sequence is CSATSSTGVTQYF. The DNA of the CDR3 is TGCAGCGCCACCTCCTCGACAGGGGTTACGCAGTATTTT.

This clone was counted a few times. The chain employs TRBV5-1 and TRBJ1-6; no reliable D call. Germline lookup yields CDR1 SGHRS and CDR2 YFSETQ. Trimming left V 0 bases short and J 5 bases short, with 12 bases between. This CDR3 is 16 amino acids long. This CDR3 reads CASSLGVRSNNSPLHF. CDR3 in DNA: TGCGCCAGCAGCTTGGGGGTCAGGTCGAATAATTCACCCCTCCACTTT.

V usage is TRBV28 and J usage is TRBJ1-5; D is perhaps TRBD1 (5 bases). This CDR3 is 16 amino acids long. The V end lost 4 bases, the J end lost 3 bases, and 16 bases lay between the germline ends. Germline loops: CDR1 MDHEN, CDR2 SYDVKM. CDR3 protein: CASSSTVHGYNQPQHF. The CDR3 coding sequence is TGTGCCAGCAGTTCGACAGTACACGGGTACAATCAGCCCCAGCATTTT.

This clone was seen a single time. The rearrangement joins TRBV9 to TRBJ2-5, with a weak D call TRBD2 (6 bases). This CDR3 is built from 16 residues. Germline V lookup: CDR1 SGDLS, CDR2 YYNGEE. Trimming removed 0 bases from V and 2 bases from J, with 14 bases in between. CDR3 region: CASSVGASVGQETQYF. The CDR3 DNA reads TGTGCCAGCAGCGTAGGGGCTAGCGTTGGGCAAGAGACCCAGTACTTC.

This rearrangement joins TRBV7-9 to TRBJ1-2, with a tentative D call TRBD1 (5 bases). This CDR3 has 12 residues. With 2 bases removed from V and 6 bases from J, the gap between germline ends came to 7 bases. Germline-derived CDR1 and CDR2 are SEHNR and FQNEAQ (reference sequence). CDR3 DNA: TGTGCCAGCAGCTTAACGGGGGATGGCTACACCTTC. Its protein product is CASSLTGDGYTF.